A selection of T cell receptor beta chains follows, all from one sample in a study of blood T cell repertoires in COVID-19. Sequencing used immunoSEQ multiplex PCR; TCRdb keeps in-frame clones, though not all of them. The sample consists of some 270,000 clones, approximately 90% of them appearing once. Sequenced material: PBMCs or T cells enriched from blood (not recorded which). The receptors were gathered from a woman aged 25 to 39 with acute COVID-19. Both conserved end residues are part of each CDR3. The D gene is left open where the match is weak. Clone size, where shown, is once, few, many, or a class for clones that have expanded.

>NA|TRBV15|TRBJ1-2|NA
TGTGCCACCAGCCGCGGAGGGCTCTATGGCTACACCTTC
CATSRGGLYGYTF
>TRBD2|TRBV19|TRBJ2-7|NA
TGTGCCAGTAGTATAGAACTAGCGGGAGCTGGATACGAGCAGTACTTC
CASSIELAGAGYEQYF
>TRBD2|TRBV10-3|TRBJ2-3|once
TGTGCCATCAGTGAGTCGACAGCGGGAGGGGGCACAGATACGCAGTATTTT
CAISESTAGGGTDTQYF
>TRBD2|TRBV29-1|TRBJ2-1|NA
TGCAGCGCAAGGGGACTAGCGGGTCTAAATGAGCAGTTCTTC
CSARGLAGLNEQFF
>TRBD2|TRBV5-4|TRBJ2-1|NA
TGTGCCAGCAGCCGGCGGGAGGGATTTTTCAATGAGCAGTTCTTC
CASSRREGFFNEQFF
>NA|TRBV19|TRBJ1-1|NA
TGTGCCAGTAGTACGACAGCCTCGAACACTGAAGCTTTCTTT
CASSTTASNTEAFF
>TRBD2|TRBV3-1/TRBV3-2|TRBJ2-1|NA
TGTGCCAGCAAGAGCGGGAGGAATATGGGCAATGAGCAGTTCTTC
CASKSGRNMGNEQFF
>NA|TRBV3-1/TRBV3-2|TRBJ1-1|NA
TGTGCCAGCAGCCCCCCCCCTTCCGGGGGTAACACTGAAGCTTTCTTT
CASSPPPSGGNTEAFF
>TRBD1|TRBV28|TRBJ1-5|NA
TGTGCCATCCATGGGGCACTACAGGGGAATGACAATCAGCCCCAGCATTTT
CAIHGALQGNDNQPQHF
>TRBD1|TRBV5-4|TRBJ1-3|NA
TGTGCCAGCAGCTGGGGGCAGGGGGCTGGAAACACCATATATTTT
CASSWGQGAGNTIYF
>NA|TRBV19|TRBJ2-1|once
TGTGCCAGTAGCGAAACTAGGGGGATCTACAATGAGCAGTTCTTC
CASSETRGIYNEQFF
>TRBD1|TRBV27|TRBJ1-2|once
TGTGCCAGCAGTCCCGGACAGGGCTTTAACTATGGCTACACCTTC
CASSPGQGFNYGYTF
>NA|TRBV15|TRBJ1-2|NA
TGTGCCACCAGGCTTGAGGGTAGGGACTATGGCTACACCTTC
CATRLEGRDYGYTF
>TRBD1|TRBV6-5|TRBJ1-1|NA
TGTGCCAGCAGCTCCGACAGGGACACTGAAGCTTTCTTT
CASSSDRDTEAFF
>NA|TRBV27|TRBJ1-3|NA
TGTGCCAGCAGTCCCTTCACCGACTCAACGGGAAACACCATATATTTT
CASSPFTDSTGNTIYF
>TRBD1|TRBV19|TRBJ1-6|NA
TGTGCCAGCACAGGAGGACAGGGAAATTCACCCCTCCACTTT
CASTGGQGNSPLHF
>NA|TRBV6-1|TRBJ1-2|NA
TGTGCCAGCAGTGAGGGGGGGGACGGTGGCTACACCTTC
CASSEGGDGGYTF
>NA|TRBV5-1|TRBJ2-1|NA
TGCGCCAGCAGCTTAGCGGAGACGTACAATGAGCAGTTCTTC
CASSLAETYNEQFF
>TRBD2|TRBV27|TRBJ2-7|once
TGTGCCAGCACCCCCGCAGCGGGAGGATATGACGAGCAGTACTTC
CASTPAAGGYDEQYF
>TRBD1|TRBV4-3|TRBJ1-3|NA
TGCGCCAGCAGCCAAGATGGGGCCAGGGGGCTCGGAAACACCATATATTTT
CASSQDGARGLGNTIYF
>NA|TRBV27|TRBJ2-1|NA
TGTGCCAGCACCCCCTCGGGGGGCAAGCGTGAGCAGTTCTTC
CASTPSGGKREQFF
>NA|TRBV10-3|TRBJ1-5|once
TGTGCCATCAGTGAGTCGACGGGGGGGGACAATCAGCCCCAGCATTTT
CAISESTGGDNQPQHF
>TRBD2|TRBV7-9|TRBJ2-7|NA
TGTGCCAGCAGCCGGACTAGCGGGAGCCTCTGGGGTGAGCAGTACTTC
CASSRTSGSLWGEQYF
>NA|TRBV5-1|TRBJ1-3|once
TGCGCCAGCAGCTTGGCCGGGGGGTGGCAGAGCGAGGACACCATATATTTT
CASSLAGGWQSEDTIYF
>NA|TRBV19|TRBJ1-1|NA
TGTGCCAGTAGCCCAGGGTTCACTGAAGCTTTCTTT
CASSPGFTEAFF
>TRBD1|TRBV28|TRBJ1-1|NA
TGTGCCAGCAGCCTGAGGGGGCTCCCCCCTGAAGCTTTCTTT
CASSLRGLPPEAFF
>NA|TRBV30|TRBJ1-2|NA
TGTGCCTGGAGTGTATCCAGGAATAACTATGGCTACACCTTC
CAWSVSRNNYGYTF
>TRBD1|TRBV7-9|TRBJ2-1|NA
TGTGCCAGTAGACAGGGCGCCTACAATGAGCAGTTCTTC
CASRQGAYNEQFF
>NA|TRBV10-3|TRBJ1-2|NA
TGTGCCATCAGTGAGTCCGAGAGGACGGGGAACTATGGCTACACCTTC
CAISESERTGNYGYTF
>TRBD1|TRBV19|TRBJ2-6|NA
TGTGCCAGTAGTATCCAGCGGGACAGGGTTTCTGGGGCCAACGTCCTGACTTTC
CASSIQRDRVSGANVLTF
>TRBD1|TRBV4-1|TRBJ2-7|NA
TGCGCCAGCAGCCCGCCCGGGACAGGGTACGAGCAGTACTTC
CASSPPGTGYEQYF
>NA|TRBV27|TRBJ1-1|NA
TGTGCCAGCAGTTCCAGGGCGCACACTGAAGCTTTCTTT
CASSSRAHTEAFF
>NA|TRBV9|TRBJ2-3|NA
TGTGCCAGCAGCGTGGACTATGGCTCAGATACGCAGTATTTT
CASSVDYGSDTQYF
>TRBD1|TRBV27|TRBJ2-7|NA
TGTGCCAGCAGCCTCGGCCGGGGACAGGGCATTCACGAGCAGTACTTC
CASSLGRGQGIHEQYF
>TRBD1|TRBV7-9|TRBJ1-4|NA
TGTGCCAGCAGCGATCCGACAGGGAGTAATGAAAAACTGTTTTTT
CASSDPTGSNEKLFF
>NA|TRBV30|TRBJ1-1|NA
TGTGCCTGGACTCAAGGGGGGGAGGAAGCTTTCTTT
CAWTQGGEEAFF
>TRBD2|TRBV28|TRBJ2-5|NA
TGTGCCAGCAAAGCCGGGACTAGCGGGAACTATCCGTACTTC
CASKAGTSGNYPYF
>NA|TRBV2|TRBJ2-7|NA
TGTGCCAGCATCGATAAGGAGACAGGCTCCTACGAGCAGTACTTC
CASIDKETGSYEQYF
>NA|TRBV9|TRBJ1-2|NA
TGTGCCAGCAGCGGAACCCTCGGTGTTAACTATGGCTACACCTTC
CASSGTLGVNYGYTF
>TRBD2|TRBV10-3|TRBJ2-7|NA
TGTGCCATCAAAGAAATAGCGGGAGAGTACGAGCAGTACTTC
CAIKEIAGEYEQYF
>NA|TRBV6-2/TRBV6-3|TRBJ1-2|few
TGTGCCAGCAGTTTCAACAGGGTGTCTGGCTACACCTTC
CASSFNRVSGYTF
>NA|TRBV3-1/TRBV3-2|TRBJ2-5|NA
TGTGCCAGCAGCCAAGATAGGCTAGGGGGGACCCAGTACTTC
CASSQDRLGGTQYF
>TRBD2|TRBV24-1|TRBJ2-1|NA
TGTGCCACCGGCGCGGGGGGGGGATACAATGAGCAGTTCTTC
CATGAGGGYNEQFF
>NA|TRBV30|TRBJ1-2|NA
TGTGCCTGGAGTGTTCAGGGCGGCTATGGCTACACCTTC
CAWSVQGGYGYTF
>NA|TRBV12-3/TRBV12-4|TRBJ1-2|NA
TGTGCCAGCAGTCCACAGGAGTCCTATGGCTACACCTTC
CASSPQESYGYTF
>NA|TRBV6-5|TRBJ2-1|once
TGTGCCAGCACTATCGGGGGTGAGCAGTTCTTC
CASTIGGEQFF
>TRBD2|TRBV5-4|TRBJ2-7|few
TGTGCCAGCAGCTTGGACTCTAGCGGATTCTACGAGCAGTACTTC
CASSLDSSGFYEQYF
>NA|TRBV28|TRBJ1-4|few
TGTGCCGCGACAGGTCCAACTAATGAAAAACTGTTTTTT
CAATGPTNEKLFF
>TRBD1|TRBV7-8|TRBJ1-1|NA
TGTGCCAGCAGCAGCGGACAGGGGGCGACGGACACTGAAGCTTTCTTT
CASSSGQGATDTEAFF
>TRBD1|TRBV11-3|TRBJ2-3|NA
TGTGCCAGCAGCTCCCGGACAGGGACTAGCACAGATACGCAGTATTTT
CASSSRTGTSTDTQYF